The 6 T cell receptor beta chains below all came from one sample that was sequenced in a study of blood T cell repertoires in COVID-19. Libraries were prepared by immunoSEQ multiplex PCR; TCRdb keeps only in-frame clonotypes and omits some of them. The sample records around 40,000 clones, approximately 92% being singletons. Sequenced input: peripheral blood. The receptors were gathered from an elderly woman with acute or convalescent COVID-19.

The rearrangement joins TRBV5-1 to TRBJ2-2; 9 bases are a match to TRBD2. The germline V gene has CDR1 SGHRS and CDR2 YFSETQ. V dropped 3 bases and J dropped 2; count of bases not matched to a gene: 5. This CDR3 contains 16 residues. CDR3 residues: CASSSRLADNTGELFF. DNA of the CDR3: TGCGCCAGCAGCTCCAGACTAGCGGACAACACCGGGGAGCTGTTTTTT. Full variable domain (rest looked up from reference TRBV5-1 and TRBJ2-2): KAGVTQTPRYLIKTRGQQVTLSCSPISGHRSVSWYQQTPGQGLQFLFEYFSETQRNKGNFPGRFSGRQFSNSRSEMNVSTLELGDSALYLCASSSRLADNTGELFFGEGSRLTVL.

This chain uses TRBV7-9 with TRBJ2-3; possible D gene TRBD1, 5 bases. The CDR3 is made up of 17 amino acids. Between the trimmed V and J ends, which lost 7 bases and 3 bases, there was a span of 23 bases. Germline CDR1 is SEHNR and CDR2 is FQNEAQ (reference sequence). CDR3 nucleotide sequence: TGTGCCAGCAAACCATGGGTGGCAGGGATGAGGACAGATACGCAGTATTTT. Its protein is CASKPWVAGMRTDTQYF.

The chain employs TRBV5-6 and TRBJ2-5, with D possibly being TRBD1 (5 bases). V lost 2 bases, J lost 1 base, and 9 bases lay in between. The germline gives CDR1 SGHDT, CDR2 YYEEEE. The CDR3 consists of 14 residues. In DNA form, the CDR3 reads TGTGCCAGCAGCTTCAGGGTCCCCCAAGAGACCCAGTACTTC. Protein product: CASSFRVPQETQYF.

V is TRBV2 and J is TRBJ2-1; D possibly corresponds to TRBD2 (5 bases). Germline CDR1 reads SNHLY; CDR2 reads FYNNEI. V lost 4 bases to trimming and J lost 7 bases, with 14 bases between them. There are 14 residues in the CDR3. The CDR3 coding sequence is TGTGCCAGCAGTGGGACTTTTATAGGGAATGAGCAGTTCTTC. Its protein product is CASSGTFIGNEQFF. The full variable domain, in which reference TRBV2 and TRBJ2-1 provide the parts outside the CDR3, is EPEVTQTPSHQVTQMGQEVILRCVPISNHLYFYWYRQILGQKVEFLVSFYNNEISEKSEIFDDQFSVERPDGSNFTLKIRSTKLEDSAMYFCASSGTFIGNEQFFGPGTRLTVL.

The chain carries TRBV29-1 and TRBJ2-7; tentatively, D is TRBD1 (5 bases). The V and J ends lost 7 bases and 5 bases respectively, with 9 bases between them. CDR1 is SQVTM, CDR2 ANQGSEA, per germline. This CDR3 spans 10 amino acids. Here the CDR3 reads CSAGQDEQYF. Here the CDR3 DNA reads TGCAGCGCCGGACAAGACGAGCAGTACTTC.

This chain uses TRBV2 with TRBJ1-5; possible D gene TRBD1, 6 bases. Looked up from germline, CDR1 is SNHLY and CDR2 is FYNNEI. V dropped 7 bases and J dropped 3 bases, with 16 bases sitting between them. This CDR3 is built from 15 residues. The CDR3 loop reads CASTPQRGNNQPQHF. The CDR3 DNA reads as TGTGCCAGCACCCCCCAGAGGGGGAACAATCAGCCCCAGCATTTT.